Here is one TCR beta chain with its context. No antigen is known for it. Unique molecular identifiers were present on cDNA, and template switching added a universal primer site. TCRdb ran MiXCR on the 5' RACE reads and lists one entry per CDR3 protein. Counted here are about 530,000 distinct CDR3 sequences, around 15% occurring once; the ten biggest clones make up 0.44%. This sample is drawn from a study of identical twins. General study findings and limits: Modelling underestimated the level of out-of-frame TCR alpha sharing observed in monozygotic twins.

The CDR3 is made up of 15 amino acids. Per the germline V gene, CDR1 is SQVTM and CDR2 is ANQGSEA. V was cut by 6 bases and J by 2 bases, with 16 bases left in between. Separately, the same data were catalogued under a study of yellow fever vaccine responses in identical twins.

The V call is TRBV29-1, the J call TRBJ2-2, with D possibly TRBD1 on 6 matching bases. The TCR comes from a woman aged 18-30 years in good health. The material sequenced was CD4+ T cells sorted from blood. CDR3: CSVKLGTLNTGELFF. The CDR3 DNA is TGCAGCGTGAAGTTAGGGACACTTAACACCGGGGAGCTGTTTTTT.